The rows below give T cell receptor beta chains drawn from one sample of a study of T-cell reconstitution after alpha-beta-depleted transplantation in children. MiXCR, run by TCRdb on the PCR reads, gives a single entry per CDR3 protein. The data contain fewer than 700,000 distinct CDR3 sequences, roughly 13% of them seen just once; the ten biggest clones take up 2.2%. The specimen was PBMCs, mostly from graft donor cells, collected 360 days after TCRalphabeta/CD19-depleted stem cell transplant. Receptor source: a male patient between 10 and 17 years old who had a stem cell transplant for acute myeloid leukemia, so the T cells may come from the graft donor. The CDR3 runs from the conserved cysteine through the conserved F or W.

v_call	j_call	cdr3_aa
TRBV3-1	TRBJ2-1	CASSQPSSYNEQFF
TRBV5-1	TRBJ2-7	CASSLGTGILLEQYF
TRBV6-5	TRBJ2-7	CASSSYRSVPEQYF
TRBV7-3	TRBJ2-1	CASSSGQRQFF
TRBV25-1	TRBJ2-7	CASLAPGLTSYEQYF
TRBV5-1	TRBJ2-6	CASSKEGKGIVLTF
TRBV29-1	TRBJ2-7	CSVSVGGQGAVEQYF
TRBV29-1	TRBJ1-1	CSGCSGNTEAFF
TRBV4-2	TRBJ2-5	CASSQDKGTSDQETQYF
TRBV12-3/TRBV12-4	TRBJ1-5	CASRPEQEARGPQHF
TRBV10-3	TRBJ2-7	CAIRTRDSYEQYF
TRBV19	TRBJ2-1	CASSPAGVSYNEQFF
TRBV20-1	TRBJ2-4	CSARLAGLTDIQYF
TRBV28	TRBJ2-7	CASSLPPGTGSYEQYF
TRBV5-6	TRBJ2-2	CARGAGTSGRAYTGELFF
TRBV6-2/TRBV6-3	TRBJ2-1	CASSYIQGTVDEQFF
TRBV6-2/TRBV6-3	TRBJ2-1	CASSYARANYNEQFF
TRBV18	TRBJ2-7	CASSPGRGPTYEQYF
TRBV5-1	TRBJ2-1	CASSFLLAAISYNEQFF
TRBV20-1	TRBJ2-7	CSATSGGSYEQYF
TRBV6-6	TRBJ1-2	CASSYSNGYTF
TRBV5-1	TRBJ2-3	CASSLEIGGRDTQYF
TRBV12-3/TRBV12-4	TRBJ2-2	CASSWGGTGELFF
TRBV7-3	TRBJ2-2	CASSPTRLNTGELFF
TRBV5-1	TRBJ2-4	CASSLVRGPAVQYF
TRBV9	TRBJ2-7	CASSGSGYSYEQYF
TRBV11-1	TRBJ2-7	CASSLALGRQASHYEQYF
TRBV4-3	TRBJ2-5	CASSQGTSWETQYF
TRBV28	TRBJ2-7	CASSPWLGGRSLSAEQYF
TRBV6-5	TRBJ2-5	CASSYWSGKETQYF
TRBV24-1	TRBJ2-7	CATSDPASGSYEQYF
TRBV11-2	TRBJ2-1	CASSLDRGIDSPSF
TRBV5-1	TRBJ2-7	CASSADRTYEQYF
TRBV7-6	TRBJ2-1	CASSLFQGSSYNEQFF
TRBV20-1	TRBJ2-7	CCVWREITVSSYEQYF
TRBV28	TRBJ2-7	CAILPNLSYEQYF
TRBV20-1	TRBJ1-4	CSAYRYETTNEKLFF
TRBV5-5	TRBJ2-7	CASSPWTGREQYF
TRBV5-1	TRBJ2-1	CASSREGGTYNEQFF
TRBV20-1	TRBJ2-1	CSARDSEETAYNEQFF
TRBV19	TRBJ1-5	CASRTGGYSNQPQHF